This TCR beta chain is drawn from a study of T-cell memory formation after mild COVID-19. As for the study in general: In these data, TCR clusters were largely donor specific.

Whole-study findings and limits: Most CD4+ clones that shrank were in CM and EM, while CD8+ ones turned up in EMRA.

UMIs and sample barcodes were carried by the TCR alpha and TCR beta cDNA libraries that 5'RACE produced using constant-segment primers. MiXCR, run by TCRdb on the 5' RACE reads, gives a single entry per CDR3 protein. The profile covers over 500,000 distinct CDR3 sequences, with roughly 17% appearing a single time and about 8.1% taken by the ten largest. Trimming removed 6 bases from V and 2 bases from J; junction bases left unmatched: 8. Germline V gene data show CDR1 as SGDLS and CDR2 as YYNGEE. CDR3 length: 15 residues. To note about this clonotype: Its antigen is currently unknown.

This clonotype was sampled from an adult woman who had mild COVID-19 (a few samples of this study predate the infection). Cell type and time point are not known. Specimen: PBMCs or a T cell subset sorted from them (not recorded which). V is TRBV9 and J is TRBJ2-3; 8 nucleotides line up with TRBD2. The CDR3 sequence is CASTPGGAITDTQYF. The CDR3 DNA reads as TGTGCCAGCACCCCGGGGGGGGCAATCACAGATACGCAGTATTTT.